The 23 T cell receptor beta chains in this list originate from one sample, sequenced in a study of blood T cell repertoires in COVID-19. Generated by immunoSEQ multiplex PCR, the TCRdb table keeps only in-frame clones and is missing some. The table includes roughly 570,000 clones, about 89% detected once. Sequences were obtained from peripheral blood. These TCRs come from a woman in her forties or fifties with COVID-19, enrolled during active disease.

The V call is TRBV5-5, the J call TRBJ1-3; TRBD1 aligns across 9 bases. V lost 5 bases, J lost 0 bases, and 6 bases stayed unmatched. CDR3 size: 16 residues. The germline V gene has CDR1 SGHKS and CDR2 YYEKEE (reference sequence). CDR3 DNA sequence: TGTGCCAGCAGTTTTACAGGGGGCTACTCTGGAAACACCATATATTTT. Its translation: CASSFTGGYSGNTIYF.

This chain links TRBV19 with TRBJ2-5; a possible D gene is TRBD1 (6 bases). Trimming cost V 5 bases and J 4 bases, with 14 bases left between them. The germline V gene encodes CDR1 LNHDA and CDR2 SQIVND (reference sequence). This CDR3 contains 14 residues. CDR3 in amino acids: CASSRKQGRETQYF. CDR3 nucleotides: TGTGCCAGTAGTCGAAAGCAGGGGAGAGAGACCCAGTACTTC. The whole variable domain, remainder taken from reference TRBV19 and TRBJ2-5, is DGGITQSPKYLFRKEGQNVTLSCEQNLNHDAMYWYRQDPGQGLRLIYYSQIVNDFQKGDIAEGYSVSREKKESFPLTVTSAQKNPTAFYLCASSRKQGRETQYFGPGTRLLVL.

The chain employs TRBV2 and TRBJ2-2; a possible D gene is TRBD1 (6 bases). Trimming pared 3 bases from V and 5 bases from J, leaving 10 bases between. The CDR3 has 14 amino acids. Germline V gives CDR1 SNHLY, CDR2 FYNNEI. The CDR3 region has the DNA TGTGCCAGCAGTGAGGCAGGGGAAACCGGGGAGCTGTTTTTT. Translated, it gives CASSEAGETGELFF.

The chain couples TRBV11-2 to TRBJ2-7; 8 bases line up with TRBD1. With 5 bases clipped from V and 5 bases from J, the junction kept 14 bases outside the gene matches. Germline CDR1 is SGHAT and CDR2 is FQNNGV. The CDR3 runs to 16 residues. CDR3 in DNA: TGTGCCAGCAGCCGTGGACAGGGAATATTTGGCGACGAGCAGTACTTC. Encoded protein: CASSRGQGIFGDEQYF.

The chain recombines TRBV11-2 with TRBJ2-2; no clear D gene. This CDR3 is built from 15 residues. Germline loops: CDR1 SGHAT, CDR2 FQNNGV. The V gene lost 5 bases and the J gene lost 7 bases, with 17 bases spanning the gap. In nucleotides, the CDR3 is TGTGCCAGCAGCCACCCGCTGGGCTATGGCGGGGAGCTGTTTTTT. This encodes CASSHPLGYGGELFF. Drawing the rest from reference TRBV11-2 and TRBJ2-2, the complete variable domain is EAGVAQSPRYKIIEKRQSVAFWCNPISGHATLYWYQQILGQGPKLLIQFQNNGVVDDSQLPKDRFSAERLKGVDSTLKIQPAKLEDSAVYLCASSHPLGYGGELFFGEGSRLTVL.

CDR3 coding DNA: TGTGCCAGCTCAGAGTACTCTGGAAACACCATATATTTT. It codes for CASSEYSGNTIYF. The rearrangement links TRBV18 to TRBJ1-3, with no clear D. The germline V and J ends were trimmed by 5 bases and 0 bases, with 5 bases remaining between them. The CDR3 totals 13 residues. Germline CDR1 KGHSH, CDR2 LQKENI.

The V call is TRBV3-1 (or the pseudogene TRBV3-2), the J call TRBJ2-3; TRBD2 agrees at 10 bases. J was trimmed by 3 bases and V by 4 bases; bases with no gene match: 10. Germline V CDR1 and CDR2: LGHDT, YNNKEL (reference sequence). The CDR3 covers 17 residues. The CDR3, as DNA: TGTGCCAGCAGCCTGGGGGGAACTAGCGGGGTTACAGATACGCAGTATTTT. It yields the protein CASSLGGTSGVTDTQYF.

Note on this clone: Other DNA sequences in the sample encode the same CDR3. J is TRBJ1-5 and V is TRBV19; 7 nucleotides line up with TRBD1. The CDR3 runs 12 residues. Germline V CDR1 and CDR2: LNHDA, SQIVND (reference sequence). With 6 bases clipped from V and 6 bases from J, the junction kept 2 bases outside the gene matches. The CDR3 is CASRQGGQPQHF. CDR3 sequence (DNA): TGTGCCAGTAGGCAGGGGGGTCAGCCCCAGCATTTT. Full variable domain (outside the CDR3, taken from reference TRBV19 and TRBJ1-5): DGGITQSPKYLFRKEGQNVTLSCEQNLNHDAMYWYRQDPGQGLRLIYYSQIVNDFQKGDIAEGYSVSREKKESFPLTVTSAQKNPTAFYLCASRQGGQPQHFGDGTRLSIL.

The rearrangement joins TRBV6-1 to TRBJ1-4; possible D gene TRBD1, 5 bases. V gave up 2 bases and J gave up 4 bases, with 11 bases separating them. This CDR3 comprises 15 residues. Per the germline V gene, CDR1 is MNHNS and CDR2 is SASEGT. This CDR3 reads CASSELRGHNEKLFF. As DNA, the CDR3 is TGTGCCAGCAGTGAACTAAGGGGTCATAATGAAAAACTGTTTTTT.

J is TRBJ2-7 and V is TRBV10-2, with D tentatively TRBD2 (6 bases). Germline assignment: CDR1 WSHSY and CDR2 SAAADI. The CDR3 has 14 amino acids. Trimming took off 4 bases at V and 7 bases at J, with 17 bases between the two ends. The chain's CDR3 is CASSAPGTDVEQYF. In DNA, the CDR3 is TGCGCCAGCAGTGCTCCCGGGACTGACGTAGAGCAGTACTTC.

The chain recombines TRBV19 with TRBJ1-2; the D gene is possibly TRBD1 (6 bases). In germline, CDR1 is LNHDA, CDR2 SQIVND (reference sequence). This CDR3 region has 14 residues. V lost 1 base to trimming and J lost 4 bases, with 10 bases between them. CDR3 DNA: TGTGCCAGTAGTATAGGGGGGCAGGTCTATGGCTACACCTTC. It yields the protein CASSIGGQVYGYTF. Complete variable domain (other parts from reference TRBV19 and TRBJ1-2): DGGITQSPKYLFRKEGQNVTLSCEQNLNHDAMYWYRQDPGQGLRLIYYSQIVNDFQKGDIAEGYSVSREKKESFPLTVTSAQKNPTAFYLCASSIGGQVYGYTFGSGTRLTVV.

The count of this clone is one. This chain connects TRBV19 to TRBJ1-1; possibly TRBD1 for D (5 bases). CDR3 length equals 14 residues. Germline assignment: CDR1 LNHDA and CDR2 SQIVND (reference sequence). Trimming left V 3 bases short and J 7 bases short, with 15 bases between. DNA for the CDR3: TGTGCCAGTAGTATGTCATGGGGCCCTCTTGAAGCTTTCTTT. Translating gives CASSMSWGPLEAFF.

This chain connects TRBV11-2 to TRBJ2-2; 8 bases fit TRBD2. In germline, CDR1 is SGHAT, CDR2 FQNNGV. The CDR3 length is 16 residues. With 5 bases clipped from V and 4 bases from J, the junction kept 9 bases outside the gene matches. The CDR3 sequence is CASSHQRGRGTGELFF. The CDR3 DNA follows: TGTGCCAGCAGCCACCAGCGGGGGCGAGGCACCGGGGAGCTGTTTTTT.

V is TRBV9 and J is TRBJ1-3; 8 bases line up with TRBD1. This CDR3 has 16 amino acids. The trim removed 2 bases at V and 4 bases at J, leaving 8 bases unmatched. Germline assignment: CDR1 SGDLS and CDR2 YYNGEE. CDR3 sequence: CASSVTGASGGNTIYF. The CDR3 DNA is TGTGCCAGCAGCGTGACAGGGGCATCGGGCGGAAACACCATATATTTT.

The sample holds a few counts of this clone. The CDR3 DNA reads TGTGCCAGCAGTTACTCACAGGGGGTGAACACTGAAGCTTTCTTT. As protein: CASSYSQGVNTEAFF. The chain recombines TRBV6-5 with TRBJ1-1, with TRBD1 identical over 8 bases. Germline lookup yields CDR1 MNHEY and CDR2 SVGAGI. With V trimmed by 0 bases and J by 0 bases, 0 bases remained unmatched. The CDR3 is made up of 15 amino acids.

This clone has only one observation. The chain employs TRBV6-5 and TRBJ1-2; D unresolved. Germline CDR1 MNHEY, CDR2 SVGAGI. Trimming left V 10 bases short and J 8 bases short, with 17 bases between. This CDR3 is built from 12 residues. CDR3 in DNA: TGTGCCACCCACTACTCCCGAGGAGGCTACACCTTC. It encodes CATHYSRGGYTF.

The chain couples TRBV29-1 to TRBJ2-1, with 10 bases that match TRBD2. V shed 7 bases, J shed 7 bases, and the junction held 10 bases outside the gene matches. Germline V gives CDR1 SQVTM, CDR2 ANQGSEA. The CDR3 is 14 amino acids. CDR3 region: CSAAGLAALNEQFF. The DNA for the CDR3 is TGCAGCGCTGCAGGACTAGCGGCCCTGAATGAGCAGTTCTTC.

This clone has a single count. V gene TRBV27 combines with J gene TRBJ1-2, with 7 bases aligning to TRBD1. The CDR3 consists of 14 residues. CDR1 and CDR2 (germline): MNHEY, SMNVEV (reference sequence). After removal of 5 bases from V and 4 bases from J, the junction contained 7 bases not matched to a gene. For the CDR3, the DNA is TGTGCCAGCAGTACGACCGGGACAGTCTATGGCTACACCTTC. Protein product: CASSTTGTVYGYTF.

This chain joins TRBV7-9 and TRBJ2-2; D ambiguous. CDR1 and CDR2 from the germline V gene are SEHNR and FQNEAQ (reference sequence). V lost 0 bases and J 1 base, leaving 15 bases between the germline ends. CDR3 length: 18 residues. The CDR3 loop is CASSLATGVFLNTGELFF. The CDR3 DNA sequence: TGTGCCAGCAGCTTAGCCACGGGTGTATTTTTGAACACCGGGGAGCTGTTTTTT.

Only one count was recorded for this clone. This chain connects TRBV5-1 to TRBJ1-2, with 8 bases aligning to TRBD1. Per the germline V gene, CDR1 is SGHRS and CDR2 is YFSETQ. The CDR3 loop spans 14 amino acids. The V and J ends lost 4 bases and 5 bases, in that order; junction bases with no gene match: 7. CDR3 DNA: TGCGCCAGCAGCATGGACAGGGCGGAGTATGGCTACACCTTC. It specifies CASSMDRAEYGYTF.

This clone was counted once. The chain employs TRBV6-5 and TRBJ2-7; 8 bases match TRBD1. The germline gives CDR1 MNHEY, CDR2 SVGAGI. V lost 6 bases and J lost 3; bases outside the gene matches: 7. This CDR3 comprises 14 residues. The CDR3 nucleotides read TGTGCCAGCAGCTCATCCGACAGGGGCTACGAGCAGTACTTC. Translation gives CASSSSDRGYEQYF.

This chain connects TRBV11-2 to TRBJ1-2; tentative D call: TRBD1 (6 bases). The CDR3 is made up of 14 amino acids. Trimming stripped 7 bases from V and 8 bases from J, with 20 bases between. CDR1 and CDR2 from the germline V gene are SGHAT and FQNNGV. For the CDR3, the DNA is TGTGCCAGCACCCGAGGGGGGGGGCTCGGCGGCTACACCTTC. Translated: CASTRGGGLGGYTF. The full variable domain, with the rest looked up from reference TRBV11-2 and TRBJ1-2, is EAGVAQSPRYKIIEKRQSVAFWCNPISGHATLYWYQQILGQGPKLLIQFQNNGVVDDSQLPKDRFSAERLKGVDSTLKIQPAKLEDSAVYLCASTRGGGLGGYTFGSGTRLTVV.

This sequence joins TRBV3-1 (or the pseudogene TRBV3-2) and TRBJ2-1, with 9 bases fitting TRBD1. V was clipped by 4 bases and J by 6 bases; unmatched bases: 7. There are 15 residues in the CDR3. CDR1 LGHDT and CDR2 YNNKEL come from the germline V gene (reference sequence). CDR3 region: CASSPGTGKSNEQFF. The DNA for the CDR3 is TGTGCCAGCAGCCCGGGGACAGGGAAGAGCAATGAGCAGTTCTTC.